The 27 T cell receptor beta chains below come from one sample, sequenced in a study of blood T cell repertoires in COVID-19. Sequenced by immunoSEQ multiplex PCR; TCRdb stores in-frame clones only, minus some. This sample has 250,000 to 350,000 clones; about 85% occur once, and the top ten carry less than 4.5%. Material for sequencing was peripheral blood. The receptors were sampled from a woman aged 50 to 60 with active or convalescent COVID-19.

This clone occurred a few times. V usage is TRBV19 and J usage is TRBJ2-2; 11 bases map to TRBD2. V dropped 7 bases and J dropped 0; count of bases not matched to a gene: 7. Looked up from germline, CDR1 is LNHDA and CDR2 is SQIVND (reference sequence). The CDR3 is 17 amino acids. The CDR3 sequence: CASTGIAGGSNTGELFF. The CDR3 DNA reads TGTGCCAGTACCGGTATAGCGGGAGGGTCGAACACCGGGGAGCTGTTTTTT.

This clone showed up just once. V usage is TRBV18 and J usage is TRBJ1-1; D remains ambiguous. The germline V gene has CDR1 KGHSH and CDR2 LQKENI. Trimming left V 2 bases short and J 1 base short, with 8 bases between. The CDR3 has 14 residues. The CDR3 spells CASSPIHRNTEAFF. Here the CDR3 DNA reads TGTGCCAGCTCACCAATCCATAGGAACACTGAAGCTTTCTTT.

The chain recombines TRBV7-8 with TRBJ2-1; 7 bases are a match to TRBD2. This CDR3 comprises 18 residues. V was pared by 2 bases and J by 0 bases, with 10 bases of the junction left unmatched. The germline CDR1 and CDR2 sequences are SGHVS and FQNEAQ. The DNA for the CDR3 is TGTGCCAGCAGCTTAAGGGTAGGGCTAGCGGCCTCCTACAATGAGCAGTTCTTC. Encoded protein: CASSLRVGLAASYNEQFF.

The genes are TRBV11-2 and TRBJ2-1; 9 bases are a match to TRBD2. The V gene's germline CDR1 is SGHAT and CDR2 FQNNGV. Trimming removed 2 bases from V and 6 bases from J; junction bases left unmatched: 11. CDR3 length: 17 residues. The CDR3 reads CASSLYIAGAWANEQFF. The CDR3 region has the DNA TGTGCCAGCAGCTTATATATAGCGGGGGCCTGGGCCAATGAGCAGTTCTTC.

The genes are TRBV5-1 and TRBJ1-2, with 7 bases fitting TRBD1. This CDR3 has 14 amino acids. The J segment lost 4 bases and the V segment lost 4 bases, leaving 7 bases of the junction unmatched. Germline loops: CDR1 SGHRS, CDR2 YFSETQ. The CDR3 loop is CASSGAGTAYGYTF. In DNA, the CDR3 is TGCGCCAGCAGCGGCGCCGGGACAGCCTATGGCTACACCTTC.

This clone was detected only a few times. The rearrangement links TRBV6-5 to TRBJ2-7, with 9 bases fitting TRBD1. The CDR3 sequence is 15 residues long. Germline V lookup: CDR1 MNHEY, CDR2 SVGAGI. Trimming at V came to 8 bases and at J to 0 bases, leaving 8 bases not matched to a gene. The CDR3 nucleotides read TGTGCCAGCGGAAAGGGACAGGGCAGCTCCTACGAGCAGTACTTC. Amino acid sequence: CASGKGQGSSYEQYF.

CDR3 sequence reads: CASSQERIATNEKLFF. The DNA of the CDR3 is TGTGCCAGCAGCCAAGAGAGGATTGCAACTAATGAAAAACTGTTTTTT. The chain uses TRBV4-2 and TRBJ1-4, with unresolved D. V shed 0 bases and J shed 0 bases, with 8 bases lying between them. Germline V CDR1 and CDR2: LGHNA, YNFKEQ. CDR3 size: 16 residues.

DNA of the CDR3: TGTGCCAGCAGCTTAGAGGCGGCACAGGGGCCGTATAGCAATCAGCCCCAGCATTTT. Amino acids: CASSLEAAQGPYSNQPQHF. The gene calls are TRBV7-6 and TRBJ1-5, with 7 bases identical to TRBD1. Germline CDR1 is SGHVS and CDR2 is FNYEAQ. The ends lost 1 base at V and 0 bases at J; junction bases unmatched: 12. This CDR3 is built from 19 residues.

The chain carries TRBV6-5 and TRBJ2-2; 12 nucleotides line up with TRBD1. Per the germline V gene, CDR1 is MNHEY and CDR2 is SVGAGI. V shed 8 bases and J 8 bases; nucleotides not matched to a gene: 9. The CDR3 is 15 amino acids. This chain's CDR3 is CASYGTGGVWGELFF. CDR3 sequence (DNA): TGTGCCAGCTACGGGACAGGGGGCGTTTGGGGGGAGCTGTTTTTT.

This sequence joins TRBV19 and TRBJ1-1; 9 bases align to TRBD1. The germline CDR1 and CDR2 sequences are LNHDA and SQIVND (reference sequence). The CDR3 has 17 amino acids. J gave up 0 bases and V 6 bases, and 11 bases lay outside the gene matches. CDR3 sequence: CASSRRTGDFMNTEAFF. CDR3 bases: TGTGCCAGTAGCCGTCGGACAGGGGACTTCATGAACACTGAAGCTTTCTTT.

This clone was seen a handful of times. This chain links TRBV19 with TRBJ2-1; 13 bases fit TRBD2. Germline-derived CDR1 and CDR2 are LNHDA and SQIVND (reference sequence). The CDR3 contains 15 residues. The junction had 7 bases not matched to a gene; V was cut back by 6 bases and J by 8 bases. Written as DNA, the CDR3 is TGTGCCAGTAGCCTCACTAGCGGGAGGGCCGATGAGCAGTTCTTC. This encodes CASSLTSGRADEQFF. The variable domain in full, completed from reference TRBV19 and TRBJ2-1, reads DGGITQSPKYLFRKEGQNVTLSCEQNLNHDAMYWYRQDPGQGLRLIYYSQIVNDFQKGDIAEGYSVSREKKESFPLTVTSAQKNPTAFYLCASSLTSGRADEQFFGPGTRLTVL.

The chain joins TRBV3-1 (or the pseudogene TRBV3-2) to TRBJ1-2, with a possible D match to TRBD1 (5 bases). Between the trimmed V and J ends, which lost 1 base and 5 bases, there was a span of 11 bases. CDR1 and CDR2 from the germline V gene are LGHDT and YNNKEL (reference sequence). This CDR3 spans 14 amino acids. The CDR3: CASSQVGGRYGYTF. The CDR3 DNA is TGTGCCAGCAGCCAAGTCGGGGGAAGGTATGGCTACACCTTC.

J is TRBJ1-2 and V is TRBV4-1, with TRBD1 identical over 11 bases. Germline V gene lookup returns CDR1 MGHRA and CDR2 YSYEKL. The V segment lost 2 bases and the J segment 6 bases; nucleotides outside the gene matches: 14. The CDR3 has 18 amino acids. The CDR3 sequence: CASSQRGSGTGGLDGYTF. The DNA of the CDR3 is TGCGCCAGCAGCCAAAGAGGAAGTGGGACAGGGGGGTTAGATGGCTACACCTTC.

The chain carries TRBV5-1 and TRBJ2-3; D possibly corresponds to TRBD2 (6 bases). The V end lost 4 bases, the J end lost 8 bases, and 23 bases lay between the germline ends. CDR1 and CDR2 from the germline V gene are SGHRS and YFSETQ. This CDR3 has 16 amino acids. The CDR3 DNA sequence: TGCGCCAGCAGCCTGGTGGGGGGTCTAACCGGTGGTACGCAGTATTTT. Translating it yields CASSLVGGLTGGTQYF. The full variable domain, completed using reference TRBV5-1 and TRBJ2-3, is KAGVTQTPRYLIKTRGQQVTLSCSPISGHRSVSWYQQTPGQGLQFLFEYFSETQRNKGNFPGRFSGRQFSNSRSEMNVSTLELGDSALYLCASSLVGGLTGGTQYFGPGTRLTVL.

This chain uses TRBV2 with TRBJ2-1; 8 bases are shared with TRBD2. The CDR3 has 15 amino acids. With 10 bases clipped from V and 3 bases from J, the junction kept 11 bases outside the gene matches. From germline, CDR1 is SNHLY and CDR2 FYNNEI. CDR3 sequence reads: CATRGGASSYNEQFF. CDR3 DNA: TGTGCCACCCGGGGGGGGGCTAGCAGCTACAATGAGCAGTTCTTC.

The chain couples TRBV20-1 to TRBJ2-7; D not resolved. The ends were cut back, 0 bases at V and 9 bases at J, with 9 bases in the middle. Germline V gene sequence: CDR1 DFQATT, CDR2 SNEGSKA (reference sequence). The length of the CDR3 is 11 residues. The CDR3 spells CSARDPIVQYF. The CDR3 nucleotides read TGCAGTGCTAGAGACCCCATAGTGCAGTACTTC.

This clone turned up a few times. This sequence joins TRBV27 and TRBJ1-3, with D perhaps matching TRBD1 (6 bases). The CDR3 totals 14 residues. Trimming removed 8 bases at V and 2 bases at J, with 13 bases between. The germline CDR1 and CDR2 sequences are MNHEY and SMNVEV (reference sequence). The CDR3 reads CASRDRTPGNTIYF. For the CDR3, the DNA is TGTGCCAGCCGAGACAGGACACCTGGAAACACCATATATTTT.

The V gene is TRBV29-1, the J gene TRBJ2-5, with 8 bases lining up with TRBD1. In germline, CDR1 is SQVTM, CDR2 ANQGSEA. Germline trimming cut 6 bases from V and 2 bases from J; bases unmatched to any gene: 2. The CDR3 consists of 12 residues. CDR3 nucleotide sequence: TGCAGCGTCGACAGGGGTCAAGAGACCCAGTACTTC. Encoded protein: CSVDRGQETQYF.

CDR3 protein: CASSQILAGGAETQYF. The CDR3 DNA reads TGTGCCAGCAGCCAAATACTAGCGGGAGGAGCGGAGACCCAGTACTTC. The chain joins TRBV5-8 to TRBJ2-5; 12 bases fit TRBD2. The CDR3 has 16 residues. The trim removed 4 bases at V and 5 bases at J, leaving 9 bases unmatched. Germline V gene sequence: CDR1 SGHTS, CDR2 YDEGEE.

The rearrangement links TRBV28 to TRBJ1-6; 7 bases align to TRBD1. The length of the CDR3 is 19 residues. After removal of 4 bases from V and 2 bases from J, the junction contained 14 bases not matched to a gene. Germline V lookup: CDR1 MDHEN, CDR2 SYDVKM. This CDR3 is CASSSGGAAPGPYNSPLHF. The DNA of the CDR3 is TGTGCCAGCAGTTCAGGGGGTGCGGCCCCCGGTCCCTATAATTCACCCCTCCACTTT. The full variable domain, in which reference TRBV28 and TRBJ1-6 provide the parts outside the CDR3, is DVKVTQSSRYLVKRTGEKVFLECVQDMDHENMFWYRQDPGLGLRLIYFSYDVKMKEKGDIPEGYSVSREKKERFSLILESASTNQTSMYLCASSSGGAAPGPYNSPLHFGNGTRLTVT.

DNA for the CDR3: TGTGCCAGCAGTTCCTGGGGGGGAAATGAGCAGTTCTTC. It translates to CASSSWGGNEQFF. The chain employs TRBV27 and TRBJ2-1, with TRBD2 matching over 7 bases. This CDR3 is 13 amino acids long. Looked up from germline, CDR1 is MNHEY and CDR2 is SMNVEV (reference sequence). V lost 4 bases to trimming and J lost 7 bases; unmatched junction nucleotides: 4.

CDR3 nucleotide sequence: TGTGCCAGCAGCTCTCAACGTGGCAGGGGCGAGACCCAGTACTTC. This encodes CASSSQRGRGETQYF. The chain has TRBV5-4 and TRBJ2-5, with D possibly TRBD1 on 6 matching bases. V was trimmed by 3 bases and J by 5 bases, leaving 17 bases between them. Germline loops: CDR1 SGHNT, CDR2 YYREEE (reference sequence). The CDR3 is 15 residues long.

The rearrangement uses TRBV2 and TRBJ2-1; 8 bases agree with TRBD1. The V gene's germline CDR1 is SNHLY and CDR2 FYNNEI. Losses at the gene ends were 4 bases for V and 4 bases for J; bases not matched to a gene: 3. This CDR3 is built from 14 residues. The CDR3 is CASSGDRLYNEQFF. The CDR3 DNA sequence: TGTGCCAGCAGTGGGGACAGGTTATACAATGAGCAGTTCTTC.

This chain connects TRBV12-3 or TRBV12-4 to TRBJ2-7; D is perhaps TRBD2 (6 bases). V lost 8 bases to trimming and J lost 2 bases, with 13 bases between them. The CDR3 is 13 residues long. The CDR3 here is CASGSGTTYEQYF. CDR3 nucleotide sequence: TGTGCCAGCGGTAGCGGAACGACCTACGAGCAGTACTTC.

The J gene is TRBJ2-2, the V gene TRBV3-1 (or the pseudogene TRBV3-2); D not certain. CDR3 length: 13 amino acids. The germline V gene has CDR1 LGHDT and CDR2 YNNKEL (reference sequence). Trimming removed 2 bases from V and 2 bases from J, with 3 bases in between. CDR3 DNA sequence: TGTGCCAGCAGCCAAACAAACACCGGGGAGCTGTTTTTT. Amino acids: CASSQTNTGELFF.

The gene calls are TRBV5-1 and TRBJ2-1, with 11 bases that match TRBD2. This CDR3 is 17 amino acids long. Germline assignment: CDR1 SGHRS and CDR2 YFSETQ. Losses at the gene ends were 0 bases for V and 9 bases for J; bases not matched to a gene: 11. CDR3: CASSLGTSGRESLEQFF. CDR3 DNA sequence: TGCGCCAGCAGCTTGGGAACTAGCGGGAGAGAAAGTCTTGAGCAGTTCTTC. Full variable domain (outside the CDR3, taken from reference TRBV5-1 and TRBJ2-1): KAGVTQTPRYLIKTRGQQVTLSCSPISGHRSVSWYQQTPGQGLQFLFEYFSETQRNKGNFPGRFSGRQFSNSRSEMNVSTLELGDSALYLCASSLGTSGRESLEQFFGPGTRLTVL.

V gene TRBV5-3 combines with J gene TRBJ2-1, with D hard to call. TRBV5-3 is marked as an open reading frame, function uncertain. This CDR3 is built from 13 residues. V was pared by 5 bases and J by 8 bases, with 14 bases between. The CDR3 reads CARRVRVSYEQFF. The CDR3 region has the DNA TGTGCCAGAAGAGTTCGGGTCTCATATGAGCAGTTCTTC.